The T cell receptor (beta chain) described here comes from a study of beta chain features in type 1 diabetes. Across the whole study: Researchers looked at roughly 110 million sorted cells across all samples.

The investigators reverse transcribed all of the isolated RNA, so they sequenced expressed TCRB transcripts. The protocol was immunoSEQ multiplex PCR, while the TCRdb copy is restricted to in-frame clones and leaves out a portion. The sample carries about 410,000 clones, around 14% recorded once. General study findings and limits: Moderately but significantly shorter TCRB CDR3s were found in Type 1 diabetes patients in all four CD4+ subsets. Compared to healthy donors, patients appeared to have naive, central memory and Treg TCRB repertoires that were more alike.

The V gene's germline CDR1 is MNHEY and CDR2 SVGAGI. Trimming stripped 0 bases from V and 7 bases from J, with 15 bases between. CDR3 size: 15 residues. As regards this clone: Its antigen is currently unknown.

The TCR originated in a young man in good health. Sequencing input: naive CD4+ T cells from blood. The chain carries TRBV6-5 and TRBJ2-5; D may be TRBD2 (5 bases). CDR3 DNA sequence: TGTGCCAGCAGTTACTCGAACACTCAACGGGGGACCCAGTACTTC. It codes for CASSYSNTQRGTQYF.